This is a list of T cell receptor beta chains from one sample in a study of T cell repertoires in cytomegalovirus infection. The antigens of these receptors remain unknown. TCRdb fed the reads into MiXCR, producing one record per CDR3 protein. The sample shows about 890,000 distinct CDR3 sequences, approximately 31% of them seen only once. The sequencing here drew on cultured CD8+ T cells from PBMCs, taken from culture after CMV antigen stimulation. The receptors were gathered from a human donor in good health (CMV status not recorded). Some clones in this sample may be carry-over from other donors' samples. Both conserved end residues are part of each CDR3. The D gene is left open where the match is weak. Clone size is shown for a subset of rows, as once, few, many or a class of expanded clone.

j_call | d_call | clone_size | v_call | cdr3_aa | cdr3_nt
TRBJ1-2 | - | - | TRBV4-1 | CASSQGEEVVYGYTF | TGCGCCAGCAGCCAAGGGGAGGAAGTGGTCTATGGCTACACCTTC
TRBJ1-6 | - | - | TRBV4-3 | CASATGTNSPLHF | TGCGCCAGTGCTACAGGGACCAATTCACCCCTCCACTTT
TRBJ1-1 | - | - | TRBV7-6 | CASSFVTGPEAFF | TGTGCCAGCAGCTTCGTAACAGGGCCCGAAGCTTTCTTT
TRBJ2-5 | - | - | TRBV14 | CASSQGIGPDPGDVWPKETQYF | TGTGCCAGCAGCCAAGGAATTGGGCCAGACCCCGGGGATGTGTGGCCTAAAGAGACCCAGTACTTC
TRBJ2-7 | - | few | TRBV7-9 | CASSLPGSGGNYEQYF | TGTGCCAGCAGCCTCCCGGGGTCGGGTGGGAACTACGAGCAGTACTTC
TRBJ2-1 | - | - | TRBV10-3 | CAIRLTDYNEQFF | TGTGCCATCAGATTGACCGACTACAATGAGCAGTTCTTC
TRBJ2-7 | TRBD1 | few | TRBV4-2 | CASSQGQGQYEQYF | TGTGCCAGCAGCCAAGGACAGGGTCAGTACGAGCAGTACTTC
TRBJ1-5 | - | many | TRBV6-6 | CASSNRVISSNQPQHF | TGTGCCAGCAGTAACAGGGTCATCAGTAGCAATCAGCCCCAGCATTTT
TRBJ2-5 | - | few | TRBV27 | CASSFLTLRGMKETQYF | TGTGCCAGCAGTTTTTTAACTCTCAGGGGTATGAAAGAGACCCAGTACTTC
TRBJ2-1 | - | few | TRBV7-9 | CASSLPLDNEQFF | TGTGCCAGCAGCCTCCCCCTCGACAATGAGCAGTTCTTC
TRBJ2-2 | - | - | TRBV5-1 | CASSWTDRNTGELFF | TGCGCCAGCAGCTGGACAGACAGGAACACCGGGGAGCTGTTTTTT
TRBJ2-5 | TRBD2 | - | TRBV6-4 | CASSEGGGGARETQYF | TGTGCCAGCAGTGAGGGCGGCGGGGGGGCCCGGGAGACCCAGTACTTC
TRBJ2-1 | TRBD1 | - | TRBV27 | CASRETLGQSYNEQFF | TGTGCCAGCAGAGAAACCCTGGGACAGTCCTACAATGAGCAGTTCTTC
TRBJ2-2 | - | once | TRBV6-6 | CASSYESQTAMNTGELFF | TGTGCCAGCAGTTACGAATCTCAGACAGCGATGAACACCGGGGAGCTGTTTTTT
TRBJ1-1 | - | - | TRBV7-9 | CASSFIQGGNTEAFF | TGTGCCAGCAGTTTCATACAGGGAGGTAACACTGAAGCTTTCTTT
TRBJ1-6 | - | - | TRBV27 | CASSWGRGSPLHF | TGTGCCAGCAGTTGGGGGCGAGGTTCACCCCTCCACTTT
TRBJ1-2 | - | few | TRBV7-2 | CASSFGTPYGYTF | TGTGCCAGCAGCTTCGGGACACCGTATGGCTACACCTTC
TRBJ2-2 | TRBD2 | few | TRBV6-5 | CASRAGLAGPTGELFF | TGTGCCAGCAGGGCTGGACTAGCGGGGCCTACCGGGGAGCTGTTTTTT
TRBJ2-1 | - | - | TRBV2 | CASSDPVLNSYNEQFF | TGTGCCAGCAGTGACCCAGTTCTAAACTCCTACAATGAGCAGTTCTTC
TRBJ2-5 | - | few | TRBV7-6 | CASSPRTDQETQYF | TGTGCTAGCAGCCCCCGGACGGATCAAGAGACCCAGTACTTC
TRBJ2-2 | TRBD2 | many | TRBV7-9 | CASTHGGLLAGELFF | TGTGCCAGCACCCATGGGGGACTACTAGCCGGGGAGCTGTTTTTT
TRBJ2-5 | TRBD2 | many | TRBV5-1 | CASSLGSSGVQETQYF | TGCGCCAGCAGCTTGGGGTCTAGCGGGGTACAAGAGACCCAGTACTTC
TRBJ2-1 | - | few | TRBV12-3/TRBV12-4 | CASSLDWAAGEQFF | TGTGCCAGCAGTTTAGATTGGGCTGCTGGCGAGCAGTTCTTC
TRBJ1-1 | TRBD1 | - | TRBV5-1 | CTSSPGDSPFNTEAFF | TGCACCAGCAGCCCTGGGGACAGCCCCTTTAACACTGAAGCTTTCTTT
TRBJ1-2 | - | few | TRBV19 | CASYSVGYTF | TGTGCCAGTTACAGTGTTGGCTACACCTTC
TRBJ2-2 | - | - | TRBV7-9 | CASSRSPGELFF | TGTGCCAGCAGCCGGTCCCCCGGGGAGCTGTTTTTT
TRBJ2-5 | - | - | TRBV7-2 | CVSSAKVGTSQETQYF | TGTGTCAGCAGCGCCAAAGTCGGTACTTCGCAAGAGACCCAGTACTTC